The rows below give T cell receptor beta chains drawn from one sample of a study of T cells after posttransplantation cyclophosphamide. TCRdb keeps only in-frame clones here, not all; method: immunoSEQ multiplex PCR. The repertoire holds some 64,000 clones, with around 95% as singletons. Sequenced: PBMCs. The receptor source for this set is a woman in her 30s in good health and a related stem cell transplant donor. CDR3s include the opening cysteine and the closing phenylalanine or tryptophan. A D gene is named only where the DNA matches it firmly. Size is omitted from some rows. Given values are once, few, many or a class for expanded clones.

d_gene,v_gene,abundance,j_gene,CDR3nt,CDR3aa
NA,TRBV4-3,NA,TRBJ2-7,TGCGCCAGCAGCTTCCGAACTAGTGTCGAGCAGTACTTC,CASSFRTSVEQYF
NA,TRBV6-5,NA,TRBJ2-1,TGTGCCAGCAGTTACACGCCGGGGGACAATGAGCAGTTCTTC,CASSYTPGDNEQFF
TRBD1,TRBV27,NA,TRBJ1-5,TGTGCCAGCAGTCCCCGGGACAGGGGCAATCAGCCCCAGCATTTT,CASSPRDRGNQPQHF
NA,TRBV15,NA,TRBJ1-1,TGTGCCACCAGCAGAGAAAGGGGGAACACTGAAGCTTTCTTT,CATSRERGNTEAFF
NA,TRBV7-9,NA,TRBJ1-2,TGTGCCAGCAGCTTTCCATCCTACTATGGCTACACCTTC,CASSFPSYYGYTF
TRBD1,TRBV27,few,TRBJ2-2,TGTGCCAGCAGTTTCTCTCCGGGACAGTCCACCGGGGAGCTGTTTTTT,CASSFSPGQSTGELFF
TRBD1,TRBV5-1,NA,TRBJ1-1,TGCGCCAGCAGCCTTCACAGGGGGCCTCAGAACACTGAAGCTTTCTTT,CASSLHRGPQNTEAFF
TRBD1,TRBV10-3,NA,TRBJ2-7,TGTGCCATCAGTGAGTCTCTTCAGGGGGCTAACGAGCAGTACTTC,CAISESLQGANEQYF
NA,TRBV7-6,NA,TRBJ1-1,TGTGCCAGCAGCCAAGCTGAAGTGGGGAAGACTGAAGCTTTCTTT,CASSQAEVGKTEAFF
NA,TRBV9,NA,TRBJ2-3,TGTGCCAGCAGCGTCGGGACCACCACAGATACGCAGTATTTT,CASSVGTTTDTQYF
TRBD1,TRBV7-6,NA,TRBJ2-7,TGTGCCAGCAGCTTAGAAGGGAGTGGGACAGGGACCTACGAGCAGTACTTC,CASSLEGSGTGTYEQYF
NA,TRBV6-5,NA,TRBJ1-1,TGTGCCAGCAGTTACCACCAGGGATTCTTGAACACTGAAGCTTTCTTT,CASSYHQGFLNTEAFF
TRBD2,TRBV11-3,NA,TRBJ2-1,TGTGCCAGCAGTCCCGGTGTACAGCGGGGCAGTGAGCAGTTCTTC,CASSPGVQRGSEQFF
TRBD2,TRBV7-7,NA,TRBJ2-1,TGTGCCAGCAGCTTAGCGCGGACTAGCGGGGACAATGAGCAGTTCTTC,CASSLARTSGDNEQFF
NA,TRBV28,NA,TRBJ1-6,TGTGCCAGCAGTTTAACGGGGGCCCTAGGGGCCCTCCACTTT,CASSLTGALGALHF
NA,TRBV10-3,NA,TRBJ1-1,TGTGCCACATCCCGGGACAAGAACACTGAAGCTTTCTTT,CATSRDKNTEAFF
NA,TRBV4-1,NA,TRBJ1-1,TGCGCCAGCAGCCAAGGACAGCTGGAAGCTTTCTTT,CASSQGQLEAFF
TRBD1,TRBV30,NA,TRBJ1-6,TGTGCCTGGAGTGCGGGACAGGATAATTCACCCCTCCACTTT,CAWSAGQDNSPLHF
TRBD1,TRBV30,NA,TRBJ1-4,TGTGCCGGAGGACAGGGGGGGGACGGGGAAAAACTGTTTTTT,CAGGQGGDGEKLFF
TRBD2,TRBV4-3,once,TRBJ2-3,TGCGCCAGCAGCCAAGGGGGACTAGCGGGGTTCCTTAGCACAGATACGCAGTATTTT,CASSQGGLAGFLSTDTQYF
TRBD2,TRBV6-6,NA,TRBJ2-1,TGTGCCAGCAGTTGGGGACTAGCGGGGGTCGAGCAGTTCTTC,CASSWGLAGVEQFF
NA,TRBV5-6,NA,TRBJ1-1,TGTGCCAGCAGCAGGGCGGGGACATTGAACACTGAAGCTTTCTTT,CASSRAGTLNTEAFF